Listed below are T cell receptor beta chains from one sample, sequenced in a study of human T cells and chemical hapten exposure. TCRdb itself ran the RACE reads through MiXCR, one entry per CDR3 protein. The sample contains some 50,000 distinct CDR3 sequences, 7.5% to 10% of which appear only once. The source was whole blood, collected in connection with sensitization to the hapten diphenylcyclopropenone (DPC). Receptors originate from a woman between 35 and 50 years old with alopecia areata. Some clones in this sample may be carry-over from other donors' samples. Each CDR3 is given with its conserved first and last residue. A D gene is named only where the DNA matches it firmly. Only some rows state a clone size, as once, few, many or a class for expanded clones.

>TRBJ2-3|TRBD1|.|TRBV20-1
TGCAGTGCTAGAGGGGACAGGGCCGGTACAGATACGCAGTATTTT
CSARGDRAGTDTQYF
>TRBJ1-2|.|many|TRBV5-4
TGTGCCAGCAGCTTGGCCCGAGGACCCTATGGCTACACCTTC
CASSLARGPYGYTF
>TRBJ1-3|.|many|TRBV5-6
TGTGCCAGCAGCCCCCCCGGGGGGCACACCATATATTTT
CASSPPGGHTIYF
>TRBJ2-3|.|many|TRBV6-4
TGTGCCAGCAGTGAAGGTGAAGAGACAGATACGCAGTATTTT
CASSEGEETDTQYF
>TRBJ2-1|.|.|TRBV9
TGTGCCAGCCAGGGGGGGGCCGGTAATGAGCAGTTCTTC
CASQGGAGNEQFF
>TRBJ2-3|.|.|TRBV20-1
TGCAGTGCCCTTAGCTCAGATACGCAGTATTTT
CSALSSDTQYF
>TRBJ1-3|.|few|TRBV28
TGTGCCAGCAATCCTGGCGGGCTTGGGAACACCATATATTTT
CASNPGGLGNTIYF
>TRBJ1-6|.|many|TRBV5-5
TGTGCCAGCAGCTTGGTGCCACAAGAGAATTCACCCCTCCACTTT
CASSLVPQENSPLHF
>TRBJ1-6|.|.|TRBV5-1
TGCGCCAGCAGCTCGACGACAGGAGGCTATAATTCACCCCTCCACTTT
CASSSTTGGYNSPLHF
>TRBJ1-1|.|medium-sized|TRBV11-2
TGTGCCAGCAGCTTAGGCACTGAAGCTTTCTTT
CASSLGTEAFF
>TRBJ2-7|.|many|TRBV7-9
TGTGCCAGCAGCCCAGGGCTGGGCTACGAGCAGTACTTC
CASSPGLGYEQYF
>TRBJ1-6|.|.|TRBV9
TGTGCCAGCAGCGTAACCACACAAGCTAGTTATAATTCACCCCTCCACTTT
CASSVTTQASYNSPLHF
>TRBJ1-1|.|many|TRBV20-1
TGCAGTGCTAGAGATTGGCGGGCTGAAGCTTTCTTT
CSARDWRAEAFF
>TRBJ2-7|TRBD1|.|TRBV29-1
TGCAGCGTTGGGTACAGGGGAAACTACGAGCAGTACTTC
CSVGYRGNYEQYF
>TRBJ1-1|TRBD1|many|TRBV29-1
TGCAGCGGCAGGGGACAGGGTATTAGTAGCACTGAAGCTTTCTTT
CSGRGQGISSTEAFF
>TRBJ1-2|TRBD1|few|TRBV6-1
TGTGCCAGCACCCGGGACAGGGGGGTCAACTATGGCTACACCTTC
CASTRDRGVNYGYTF
>TRBJ2-3|TRBD2|few|TRBV27
TGTGCCAGCAGCAAATTTAAAGCCCCTAGCGGGGCCGGCACAGATACGCAGTATTTT
CASSKFKAPSGAGTDTQYF
>TRBJ2-6|.|many|TRBV7-3
TGTGCCAGCAGCTTCAGCGGGTACTCTGGGGCCAACGTCCTGACTTTC
CASSFSGYSGANVLTF
>TRBJ2-7|.|.|TRBV25-1
TGTGCCAGCAGTCTCCAGGGGTGGCAGTACTTC
CASSLQGWQYF
>TRBJ1-5|.|many|TRBV20-1
TGCAGTGCTAGTAGGGTTACACAGCCCCAGCATTTT
CSASRVTQPQHF